This passage covers 32 T cell receptor beta chains from one sample sequenced in a study of T cells in Graves' hyperthyroidism and ophthalmopathy. RNA transcripts were the template for amplifying TCR beta CDR3 regions. A set of HTBI primers served as the primers for a first-round RT-PCR of the TCR CDR3. TCRdb re-derived calls from the multiplex PCR reads in MiXCR, one entry per CDR3 protein. The table lists about 660,000 distinct CDR3 sequences, 40% to 55% of them singletons. The sequenced sample was peripheral blood or thyroid tissue (not recorded which). Receptors originate from an adult man with Graves' disease, either hyperthyroidism or ophthalmopathy (not recorded which).

This rearrangement joins TRBV19 to TRBJ2-2; tentatively, D is TRBD1 or TRBD2 (5 bases each). Trimming took off 3 bases at V and 4 bases at J, with 15 bases between the two ends. This CDR3 spans 16 amino acids. The germline gives CDR1 LNHDA, CDR2 SQIVND (reference sequence). The CDR3 DNA reads TGTGCCAGTAGTATGGGGGAAGGACCGTTCACCGGGGAGCTGTTTTTT. Translation: CASSMGEGPFTGELFF. The complete variable domain, with remaining parts taken from reference TRBV19 and TRBJ2-2, reads DGGITQSPKYLFRKEGQNVTLSCEQNLNHDAMYWYRQDPGQGLRLIYYSQIVNDFQKGDIAEGYSVSREKKESFPLTVTSAQKNPTAFYLCASSMGEGPFTGELFFGEGSRLTVL.

The table lists this clonotype with a few counts. The chain recombines TRBV19 with TRBJ2-5; TRBD1 matches at 8 bases. V lost 2 bases and J lost 4; bases outside the gene matches: 3. The V gene's germline CDR1 is LNHDA and CDR2 SQIVND (reference sequence). The CDR3 contains 14 residues. Here the CDR3 reads CASSITGGPETQYF. CDR3 DNA sequence: TGTGCCAGTAGTATAACAGGGGGGCCAGAGACCCAGTACTTC.

This clonotype was counted at least ten times. The chain has TRBV2 and TRBJ1-1; tentatively, D is TRBD1 (6 bases). Germline CDR1 reads SNHLY; CDR2 reads FYNNEI. Trimming cost V 7 bases and J 0 bases, with 9 bases left between them. CDR3 length equals 13 residues. The CDR3 loop is CASNRQVNTEAFF. The CDR3 nucleotides are TGTGCCAGCAACCGACAGGTGAACACTGAAGCTTTCTTT.

This rearrangement joins TRBV2 to TRBJ2-5; D remains unclear. V lost 5 bases to trimming and J lost 3 bases, with 28 bases between them. This CDR3 region has 19 residues. The germline CDR1 and CDR2 sequences are SNHLY and FYNNEI. For the CDR3, the DNA is TGTGCCAGCAGTTACTCCGTCGGCTCGGTGCGAGCCGTAAAAGAGACCCAGTACTTC. Translation: CASSYSVGSVRAVKETQYF. The full variable domain, in which reference TRBV2 and TRBJ2-5 provide the parts outside the CDR3, is EPEVTQTPSHQVTQMGQEVILRCVPISNHLYFYWYRQILGQKVEFLVSFYNNEISEKSEIFDDQFSVERPDGSNFTLKIRSTKLEDSAMYFCASSYSVGSVRAVKETQYFGPGTRLLVL.

As for this clonotype: In this CDR3 the conserved last residue, phenylalanine or tryptophan, is missing, so a read error is likely. This chain joins TRBV6-5 and TRBJ1-1; D remains unclear. The germline V and J ends were trimmed by 2 bases and 7 bases, with 8 bases remaining between them. CDR3 size: 12 residues. Germline CDR1 and CDR2: MNHEY and SVGAGI. The CDR3 nucleotides read TGTGCCAGCAGTTACCGGGCCGGTGAAGCTTTCTGT. Translation: CASSYRAGEAFC.

About this clonotype itself: Sequence at one end of the junction differs from germline and may be a read error. This sequence joins TRBV7-2 and TRBJ1-1, with D perhaps TRBD1 (5 bases). The CDR3 is made up of 14 amino acids. From germline, CDR1 is SGHTA and CDR2 FQGNSA. CDR3: CVSSELGGGTEAFF. The CDR3 DNA reads as TGTGTCAGCAGTGAATTGGGGGGAGGCACTGAAGCTTTCTTT.

The table lists this clonotype with a few counts. The V call is TRBV7-9, the J call TRBJ1-2; the match to TRBD1 covers 7 bases. The V gene's germline CDR1 is SEHNR and CDR2 FQNEAQ (reference sequence). The CDR3 has 14 residues. V lost 3 bases, J lost 8 bases, and 9 bases stayed unmatched. CDR3 residues: CASSFSDRARGYTF. The CDR3 bases are TGTGCCAGCAGCTTTTCCGACAGGGCAAGAGGCTACACCTTC.

This clonotype was observed a handful of times. V usage is TRBV20-1 and J usage is TRBJ2-2, with 12 positions matching TRBD2. The V segment lost 3 bases and the J segment 5 bases; nucleotides outside the gene matches: 10. The CDR3 has 17 amino acids. Germline assignment: CDR1 DFQATT and CDR2 SNEGSKA (reference sequence). DNA of the CDR3: TGCAGTGCTAGTCGTCGGCTAGCGGGAGGGTATACCGGGGAGCTGTTTTTT. Translation gives CSASRRLAGGYTGELFF.

The table lists this clonotype with many counts. This chain's CDR3 is CASSAAFGYTF. The CDR3 DNA reads TGTGCCAGCAGTGCGGCTTTTGGCTACACCTTC. V is TRBV2 and J is TRBJ1-2, with D unresolved. V was pared by 4 bases and J by 7 bases, with 7 bases between. CDR3 length equals 11 residues. Germline CDR1 reads SNHLY; CDR2 reads FYNNEI.

The sample holds many counts of this clonotype. The V call is TRBV7-8, the J call TRBJ2-7; 8 bases match TRBD1. The CDR3 sequence is 15 residues long. The V and J ends lost 5 bases and 4 bases, in that order; junction bases with no gene match: 10. Germline V CDR1 and CDR2: SGHVS, FQNEAQ. Written as DNA, the CDR3 is TGTGCCAGCAGCCTAACGACAGGGGCGAATTACGAGCAGTACTTC. Translation: CASSLTTGANYEQYF.

This clonotype came up many times. The DNA of the CDR3 is TGTGCCAGCAGTTCACAGGGGATCCAAGAGACCCAGTACTTC. Its translation is CASSSQGIQETQYF. The chain links TRBV12-3 or TRBV12-4 to TRBJ2-5; TRBD1 matches at 7 bases. This CDR3 has 14 residues. The V gene end was trimmed by 4 bases and the J gene end by 1 base; junction bases not matched to a gene: 3.

This clonotype was counted ten times or more. J is TRBJ1-4 and V is TRBV29-1; no reliable D call. Germline CDR1 and CDR2: SQVTM and ANQGSEA. This CDR3 spans 13 amino acids. Trimming cost V 5 bases and J 4 bases, with 11 bases left between them. CDR3 protein: CSVSRRSNEKLFF. In nucleotides, the CDR3 is TGCAGCGTTTCAAGGCGCAGTAATGAAAAACTGTTTTTT.

This chain links TRBV24-1 with TRBJ1-2; tentative D call: TRBD1 (5 bases). This CDR3 contains 16 residues. V was clipped by 4 bases and J by 6 bases, with 20 bases between them. Germline V gene sequence: CDR1 KGHDR, CDR2 SFDVKD. The CDR3 sequence: CATSDPSGTGIDGYTF. CDR3 nucleotides: TGTGCCACCAGTGACCCCTCCGGGACGGGGATCGATGGCTACACCTTC.

This rearrangement joins TRBV9 to TRBJ2-5; TRBD1 or TRBD2 may be the D gene (5 bases each). Trimming took off 0 bases at V and 8 bases at J, with 11 bases between the two ends. CDR1 SGDLS and CDR2 YYNGEE come from the germline V gene. CDR3 size: 13 residues. This chain's CDR3 is CASSVGGGDTQYF. CDR3 bases: TGTGCCAGCAGCGTAGGTGGTGGGGACACCCAGTACTTC.

The genes are TRBV10-3 and TRBJ1-2, with TRBD1 as a possible D gene (6 bases). The CDR3 length is 14 residues. Trimming shortened V by 11 bases and J by 8 bases, and 24 bases separated the two germline ends. Per the germline V gene, CDR1 is ENHRY and CDR2 is SYGVKD. The CDR3 region is CAWSVGFRGQGYTF. CDR3 coding DNA: TGTGCCTGGAGTGTAGGTTTCAGGGGCCAAGGCTACACCTTC.

In this sample, this clonotype turned up once. At one end, the junction sequence differs from germline, possibly due to a read error. The rearrangement joins TRBV19 to TRBJ1-1; tentative D call: TRBD1 (6 bases). CDR1 is LNHDA, CDR2 SQIVND, per germline (reference sequence). CDR3 length: 14 residues. The CDR3 DNA is TGTGCCAGTAGGGGGGGCAGGGAAAACACTGCAGCTTTCTTT. Translated, it gives CASRGGRENTAAFF.

This clonotype was seen repeatedly, ten times or more. The chain uses TRBV20-1 and TRBJ1-5; D not certain. The CDR3 sequence is 14 residues long. Per germline, CDR1 DFQATT and CDR2 SNEGSKA (reference sequence). V gave up 6 bases and J gave up 0 bases, with 12 bases separating them. For the CDR3, the DNA is TGCAGTGCCCACGGACGGTATAGCAATCAGCCCCAGCATTTT. Translation gives CSAHGRYSNQPQHF.

This rearrangement joins TRBV29-1 to TRBJ2-7, with TRBD2 identical over 11 bases. V lost 7 bases and J lost 6; bases outside the gene matches: 5. Germline CDR1 reads SQVTM; CDR2 reads ANQGSEA. The CDR3 has 12 amino acids. As DNA, the CDR3 is TGCAGCGGTAGCGGGGGGGCTGCCGAGCAGTACTTC. Protein sequence: CSGSGGAAEQYF.

This clonotype showed up just a few times. The rearrangement joins TRBV5-4 to TRBJ2-7, with D tentatively TRBD1 (6 bases). The germline V gene has CDR1 SGHNT and CDR2 YYREEE (reference sequence). V was pared by 5 bases and J by 5 bases, with 17 bases between. CDR3 size: 14 residues. CDR3 residues: CASRPWGRGHEQYF. The CDR3 DNA reads TGTGCCAGCAGACCCTGGGGCAGGGGCCACGAGCAGTACTTC.

V usage is TRBV10-3 and J usage is TRBJ1-5; D not certain. The CDR3 is 14 residues long. V lost 3 bases and J lost 4, with 10 bases in between. The germline V gene encodes CDR1 ENHRY and CDR2 SYGVKD. In DNA form, the CDR3 reads TGTGCCATCAGTGATATGCAAACGAATCAGCCCCAGCATTTT. Its protein product is CAISDMQTNQPQHF.

The sample holds many counts of this clonotype. The chain is built from TRBV7-9 and TRBJ2-7, with D possibly TRBD1 on 6 matching bases. The CDR3 covers 13 residues. V dropped 8 bases and J dropped 2 bases, with 13 bases sitting between them. Germline CDR1 SEHNR, CDR2 FQNEAQ (reference sequence). The DNA of the CDR3 is TGTGCCAGCGCGAAGACAGGAACCTACGAGCAGTACTTC. Translating gives CASAKTGTYEQYF.

The chain couples TRBV12-3 or TRBV12-4 to TRBJ1-1; no clear D gene. The CDR3 is 13 residues long. V gave up 7 bases and J gave up 0 bases, with 9 bases separating them. The CDR3 DNA reads TGTGCCAGCACCCCAGCTATGAACACTGAAGCTTTCTTT. Protein sequence: CASTPAMNTEAFF.

The chain combines TRBV2 with TRBJ1-4; TRBD1 is a possible D gene (6 bases). V was clipped by 5 bases and J by 6 bases, with 13 bases between them. Germline CDR1 is SNHLY and CDR2 is FYNNEI. The CDR3 has 14 amino acids. The CDR3 sequence: CASSLGTRYEKLFF. In nucleotides, the CDR3 is TGTGCCAGCAGTTTAGGGACAAGATATGAAAAACTGTTTTTT.

Concerning this clonotype: A read error may be the cause here, since a much bigger clone is one base away. The V gene is TRBV20-1, the J gene TRBJ2-7; the match to TRBD1 covers 7 bases. This CDR3 contains 12 residues. Germline V lookup: CDR1 DFQATT, CDR2 SNEGSKA (reference sequence). The CDR3 region is CRASDRDYEQYF. CDR3 DNA sequence: TGCAGAGCTAGTGACAGGGACTACGAGCAGTACTTC.

The genes are TRBV7-9 and TRBJ2-7; no clear D. Per germline, CDR1 SEHNR and CDR2 FQNEAQ (reference sequence). Trimming removed 3 bases at V and 7 bases at J, with 16 bases between. The CDR3 runs 14 residues. The CDR3 DNA reads TGTGCCAGCAGCTTGAGGCAGAACACTGAAGAGCAGTACTTC. Residues: CASSLRQNTEEQYF. Full variable domain (remainder filled in from reference TRBV7-9 and TRBJ2-7): DTGVSQNPRHKITKRGQNVTFRCDPISEHNRLYWYRQTLGQGPEFLTYFQNEAQLEKSRLLSDRFSAERPKGSFSTLEIQRTEQGDSAMYLCASSLRQNTEEQYFGPGTRLTVT.

The chain is built from TRBV20-1 and TRBJ2-3; D remains unclear. The CDR3 runs to 13 residues. The V end was cut by 4 bases, the J end by 2 bases, with 10 bases between. Germline CDR1 is DFQATT and CDR2 is SNEGSKA (reference sequence). CDR3 in DNA: TGCAGTGCTATAAACGTCTCCACAGATACGCAGTATTTT. The encoded protein is CSAINVSTDTQYF.

This clonotype turned up a few times. The chain has TRBV20-1 and TRBJ1-6, with 10 bases matching TRBD1. V dropped 4 bases and J dropped 7; count of bases not matched to a gene: 7. CDR3 length: 15 amino acids. Germline CDR1 is DFQATT and CDR2 is SNEGSKA (reference sequence). The CDR3 DNA sequence: TGCAGTGCTACTTCTACGACAGGGGGCAATTCACCCCTCCACTTT. Its translation is CSATSTTGGNSPLHF.

As regards this clonotype: Given a much more abundant clone one base away, this may be a read error. V gene TRBV7-6 combines with J gene TRBJ2-7; no clear D. Germline-derived CDR1 and CDR2 are SGHVS and FNYEAQ. This CDR3 comprises 13 residues. CDR3 nucleotide sequence: TGTGCCGGCAGCCGACCTACGGCCTACGAGCAGTACTTC. This sequence encodes CAGSRPTAYEQYF.

In its sample, this clonotype was seen many times. The rearrangement links TRBV15 to TRBJ1-5; D may be TRBD1 (5 bases). V was shortened by 1 base and J by 11 bases, with 12 bases between the two germline ends. Germline CDR1 reads LNHNV; CDR2 reads YYDKDF (reference sequence). The CDR3 extends over 13 amino acids. The CDR3 loop reads CATSRGVREAQHF. CDR3 DNA sequence: TGTGCCACCAGCAGAGGCGTCAGGGAGGCCCAGCATTTT. Full variable domain (remainder filled in from reference TRBV15 and TRBJ1-5): DAMVIQNPRYQVTQFGKPVTLSCSQTLNHNVMYWYQQKSSQAPKLLFHYYDKDFNNEADTPDNFQSRRPNTSFCFLDIRSPGLGDTAMYLCATSRGVREAQHFGDGTRLSIL.

The V call is TRBV7-9, the J call TRBJ1-4, with TRBD1 as a possible D gene (5 bases). The CDR3 length is 14 residues. V was pared by 3 bases and J by 6 bases, with 11 bases between. Germline V gene lookup returns CDR1 SEHNR and CDR2 FQNEAQ (reference sequence). The CDR3 nucleotides are TGTGCCAGCAGCTTCGAGGGGACGGATGAAAAACTGTTTTTT. Its translation: CASSFEGTDEKLFF. Combining the CDR3 with reference TRBV7-9 and TRBJ1-4 gives the whole variable domain DTGVSQNPRHKITKRGQNVTFRCDPISEHNRLYWYRQTLGQGPEFLTYFQNEAQLEKSRLLSDRFSAERPKGSFSTLEIQRTEQGDSAMYLCASSFEGTDEKLFFGSGTQLSVL.

This clonotype was observed at least ten times. The chain joins TRBV20-1 to TRBJ2-7; 11 positions agree with TRBD1. Germline CDR1 is DFQATT and CDR2 is SNEGSKA (reference sequence). J lost 3 bases, V lost 3 bases, and 4 bases had no gene match. The CDR3 has 14 residues. The CDR3 spells CSASRGTGGYEQYF. As DNA, the CDR3 is TGCAGTGCTAGCCGCGGGACAGGGGGCTACGAGCAGTACTTC.

The V and J genes are TRBV12-3 or TRBV12-4 and TRBJ1-5; 12 bases line up with TRBD1. This CDR3 region has 15 residues. The trim removed 6 bases at V and 5 bases at J, leaving 5 bases unmatched. CDR3 loop: CASRTGTGGHQPQHF. In nucleotides, the CDR3 is TGTGCCAGCAGAACCGGGACAGGGGGCCATCAGCCCCAGCATTTT.